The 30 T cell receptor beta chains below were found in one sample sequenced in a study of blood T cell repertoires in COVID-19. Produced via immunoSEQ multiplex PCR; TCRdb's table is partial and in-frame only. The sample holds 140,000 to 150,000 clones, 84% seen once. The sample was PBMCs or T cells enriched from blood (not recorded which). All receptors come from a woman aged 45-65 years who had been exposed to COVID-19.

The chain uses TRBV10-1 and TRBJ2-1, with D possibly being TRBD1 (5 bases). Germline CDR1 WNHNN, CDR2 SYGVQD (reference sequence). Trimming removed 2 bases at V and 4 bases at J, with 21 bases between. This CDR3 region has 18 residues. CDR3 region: CASSEIRGGQTLYNEQFF. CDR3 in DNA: TGCGCCAGCAGTGAGATTAGGGGTGGCCAGACCCTATACAATGAGCAGTTCTTC.

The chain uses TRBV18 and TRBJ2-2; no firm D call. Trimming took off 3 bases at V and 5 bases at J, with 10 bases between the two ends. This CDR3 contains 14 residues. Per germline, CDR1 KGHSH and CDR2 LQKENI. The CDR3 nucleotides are TGTGCCAGCTCACCGGCGATCGGGACCGGGGAGCTGTTTTTT. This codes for CASSPAIGTGELFF. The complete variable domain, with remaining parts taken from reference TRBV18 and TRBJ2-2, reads NAGVMQNPRHLVRRRGQEARLRCSPMKGHSHVYWYRQLPEEGLKFMVYLQKENIIDESGMPKERFSAEFPKEGPSILRIQQVVRGDSAAYFCASSPAIGTGELFFGEGSRLTVL.

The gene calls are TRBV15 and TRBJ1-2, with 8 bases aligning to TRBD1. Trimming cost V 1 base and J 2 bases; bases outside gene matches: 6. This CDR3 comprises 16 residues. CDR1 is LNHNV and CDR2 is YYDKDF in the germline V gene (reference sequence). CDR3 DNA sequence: TGTGCCACCAGCAGAGCCGGCGGGACAGGAAACTATGGCTACACCTTC. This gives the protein CATSRAGGTGNYGYTF.

The CDR3 loop reads CASSKSASGRGVKNIQYF. The CDR3 nucleotides read TGTGCCAGCAGCAAATCGGCTAGCGGGAGAGGGGTCAAAAACATTCAGTACTTC. The chain uses TRBV21-1 and TRBJ2-4; the table's D call, TRBD2, was not checked against the DNA. TRBV21-1 is described as a pseudogene. The CDR3 has 18 residues.

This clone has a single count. The CDR3 DNA follows: TGTGCCAGCAGTCGAGGCGTGCATCAGCCCCAGCATTTT. Its protein is CASSRGVHQPQHF. The genes are TRBV2 and TRBJ1-5; D not certain. Germline assignment: CDR1 SNHLY and CDR2 FYNNEI. With 5 bases removed from V and 5 bases from J, the gap between germline ends came to 10 bases. The CDR3 consists of 13 residues.

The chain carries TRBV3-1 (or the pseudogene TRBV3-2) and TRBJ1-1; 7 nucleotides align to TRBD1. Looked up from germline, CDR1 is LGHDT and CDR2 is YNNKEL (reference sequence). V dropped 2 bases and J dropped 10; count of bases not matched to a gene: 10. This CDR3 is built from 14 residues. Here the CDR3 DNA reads TGTGCCAGCAGCCAATCCCCGGACAGGTTTGGAGCTTTCTTT. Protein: CASSQSPDRFGAFF.

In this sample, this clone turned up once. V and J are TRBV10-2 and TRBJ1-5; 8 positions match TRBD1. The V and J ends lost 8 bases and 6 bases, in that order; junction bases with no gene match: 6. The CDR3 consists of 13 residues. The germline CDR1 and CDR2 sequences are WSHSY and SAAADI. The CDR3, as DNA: TGCGCCAGCGGCGGACAGGGAGGTCAGCCCCAGCATTTT. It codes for CASGGQGGQPQHF.

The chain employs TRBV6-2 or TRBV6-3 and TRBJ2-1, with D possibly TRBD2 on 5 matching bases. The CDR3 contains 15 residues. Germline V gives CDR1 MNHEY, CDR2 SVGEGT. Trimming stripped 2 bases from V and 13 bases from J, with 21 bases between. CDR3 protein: CASSYPSTGKLDQFF. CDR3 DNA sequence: TGTGCCAGCAGTTACCCGAGTACCGGGAAATTGGACCAGTTCTTC.

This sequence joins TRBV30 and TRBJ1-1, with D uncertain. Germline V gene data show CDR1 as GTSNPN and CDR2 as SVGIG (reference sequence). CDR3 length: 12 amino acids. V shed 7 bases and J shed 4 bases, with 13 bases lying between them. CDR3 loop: CASAPAGTEAFF. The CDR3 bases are TGTGCCTCGGCCCCGGCGGGCACTGAAGCTTTCTTT.

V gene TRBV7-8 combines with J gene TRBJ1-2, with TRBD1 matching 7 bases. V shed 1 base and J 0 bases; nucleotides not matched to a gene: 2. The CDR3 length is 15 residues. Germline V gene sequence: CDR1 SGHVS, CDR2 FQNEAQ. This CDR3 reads CASSLEGTANYGYTF. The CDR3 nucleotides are TGTGCCAGCAGCTTAGAGGGGACAGCTAACTATGGCTACACCTTC.

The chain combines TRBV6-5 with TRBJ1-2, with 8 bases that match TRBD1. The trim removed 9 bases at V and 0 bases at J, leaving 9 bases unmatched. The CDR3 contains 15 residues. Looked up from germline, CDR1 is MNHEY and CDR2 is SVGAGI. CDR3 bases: TGTGCCAGTGCGAGACAGGGGAGTACTAACTATGGCTACACCTTC. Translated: CASARQGSTNYGYTF.

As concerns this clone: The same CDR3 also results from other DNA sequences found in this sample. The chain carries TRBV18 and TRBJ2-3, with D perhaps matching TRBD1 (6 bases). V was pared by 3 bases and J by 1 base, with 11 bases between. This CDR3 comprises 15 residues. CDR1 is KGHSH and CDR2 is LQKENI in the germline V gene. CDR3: CASSPPGARTDTQYF. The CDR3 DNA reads TGTGCCAGCTCACCGCCAGGGGCGCGCACAGATACGCAGTATTTT.

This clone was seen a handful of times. The CDR3 nucleotides are TGTGCTAGTGGTTTGGGGACAGGTTTCTCTGGAAACACCATATATTTT. It translates to CASGLGTGFSGNTIYF. V and J are TRBV12-5 and TRBJ1-3; 7 bases match TRBD1. The J segment lost 0 bases and the V segment lost 1 base, leaving 3 bases of the junction unmatched. This CDR3 spans 16 amino acids. Germline lookup yields CDR1 LGHNT and CDR2 FRNRAP.

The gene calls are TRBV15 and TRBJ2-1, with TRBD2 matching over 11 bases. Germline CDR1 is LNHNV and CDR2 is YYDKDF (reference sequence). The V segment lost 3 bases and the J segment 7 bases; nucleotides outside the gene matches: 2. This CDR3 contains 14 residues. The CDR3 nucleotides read TGTGCCACCAGCAGGGCTAGCGGGGGGAATGAGCAGTTCTTC. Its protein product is CATSRASGGNEQFF.

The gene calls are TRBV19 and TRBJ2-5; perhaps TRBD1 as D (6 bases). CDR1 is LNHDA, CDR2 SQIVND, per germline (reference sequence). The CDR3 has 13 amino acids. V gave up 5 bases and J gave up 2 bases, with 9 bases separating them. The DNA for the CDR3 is TGTGCCAGTAGTCGGGACAAACAAGAGACCCAGTACTTC. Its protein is CASSRDKQETQYF.

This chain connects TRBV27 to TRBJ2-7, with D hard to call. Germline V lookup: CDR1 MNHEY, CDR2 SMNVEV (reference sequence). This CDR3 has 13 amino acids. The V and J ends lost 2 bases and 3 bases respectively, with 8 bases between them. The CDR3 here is CASSLNTDYEQYF. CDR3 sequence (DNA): TGTGCCAGCAGTTTAAACACCGACTACGAGCAGTACTTC.

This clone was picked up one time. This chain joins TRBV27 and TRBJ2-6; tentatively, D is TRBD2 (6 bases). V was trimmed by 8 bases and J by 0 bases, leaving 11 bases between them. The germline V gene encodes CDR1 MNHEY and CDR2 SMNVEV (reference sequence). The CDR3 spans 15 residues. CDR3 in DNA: TGTGCCAGCGGGACTCGGCTCTCTGGGGCCAACGTCCTGACTTTC. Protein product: CASGTRLSGANVLTF.

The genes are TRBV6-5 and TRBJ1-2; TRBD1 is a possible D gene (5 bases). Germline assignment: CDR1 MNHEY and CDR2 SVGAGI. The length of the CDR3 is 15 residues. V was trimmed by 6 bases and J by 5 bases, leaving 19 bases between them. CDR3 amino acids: CASRVEGRTFYGYTF. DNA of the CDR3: TGTGCCAGCAGAGTGGAGGGACGAACTTTTTATGGCTACACCTTC.

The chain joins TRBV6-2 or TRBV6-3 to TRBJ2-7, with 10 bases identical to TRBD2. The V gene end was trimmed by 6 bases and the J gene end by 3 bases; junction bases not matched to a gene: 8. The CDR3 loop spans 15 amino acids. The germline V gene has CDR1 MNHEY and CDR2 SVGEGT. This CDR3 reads CASSPRTSGSYEQYF. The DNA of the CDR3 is TGTGCCAGCAGCCCCCGGACTAGCGGAAGCTACGAGCAGTACTTC.

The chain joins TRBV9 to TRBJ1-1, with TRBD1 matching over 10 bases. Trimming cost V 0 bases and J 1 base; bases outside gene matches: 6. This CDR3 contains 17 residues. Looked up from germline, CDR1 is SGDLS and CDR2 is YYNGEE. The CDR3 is CASSVGRDRGRNTEAFF. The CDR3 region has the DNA TGTGCCAGCAGCGTAGGTCGGGACAGGGGCCGGAACACTGAAGCTTTCTTT.

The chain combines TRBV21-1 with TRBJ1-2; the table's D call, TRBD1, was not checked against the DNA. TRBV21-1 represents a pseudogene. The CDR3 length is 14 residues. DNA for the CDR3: TGTGCCAGCAGCACGGGACAGGGGTACTATGGCTACACCTTC. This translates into CASSTGQGYYGYTF.

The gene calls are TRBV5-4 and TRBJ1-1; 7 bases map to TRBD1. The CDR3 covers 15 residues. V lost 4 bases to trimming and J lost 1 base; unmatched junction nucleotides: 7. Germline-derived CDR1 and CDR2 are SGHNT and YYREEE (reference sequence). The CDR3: CASSTTQGRNTEAFF. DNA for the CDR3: TGTGCCAGCAGCACTACACAGGGGCGGAACACTGAAGCTTTCTTT.

This CDR3 reads CASSVREAGNTIYF. CDR3 sequence (DNA): TGTGCCAGCAGCGTGAGGGAAGCTGGAAACACCATATATTTT. V usage is TRBV7-6 and J usage is TRBJ1-3; unclear D gene. Germline V gives CDR1 SGHVS, CDR2 FNYEAQ. CDR3 size: 14 residues. Trimming pared 5 bases from V and 2 bases from J, leaving 10 bases between. Combining the CDR3 with reference TRBV7-6 and TRBJ1-3 gives the whole variable domain GAGVSQSPRYKVTKRGQDVALRCDPISGHVSLYWYRQALGQGPEFLTYFNYEAQQDKSGLPNDRFSAERPEGSISTLTIQRTEQRDSAMYRCASSVREAGNTIYFGEGSWLTVV.

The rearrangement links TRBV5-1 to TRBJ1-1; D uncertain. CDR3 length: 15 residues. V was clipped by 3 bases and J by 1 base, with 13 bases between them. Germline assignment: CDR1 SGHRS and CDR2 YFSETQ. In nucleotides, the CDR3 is TGCGCCAGCAGCTCCCGAGGGAGCGGGAACACTGAAGCTTTCTTT. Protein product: CASSSRGSGNTEAFF.

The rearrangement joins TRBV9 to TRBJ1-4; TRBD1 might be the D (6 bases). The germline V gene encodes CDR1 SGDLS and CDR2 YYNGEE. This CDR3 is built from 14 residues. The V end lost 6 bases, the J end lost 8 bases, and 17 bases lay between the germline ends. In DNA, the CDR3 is TGTGCCAGCACCTCAGGGGCTTCGTTGGAAAAACTGTTTTTT. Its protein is CASTSGASLEKLFF.

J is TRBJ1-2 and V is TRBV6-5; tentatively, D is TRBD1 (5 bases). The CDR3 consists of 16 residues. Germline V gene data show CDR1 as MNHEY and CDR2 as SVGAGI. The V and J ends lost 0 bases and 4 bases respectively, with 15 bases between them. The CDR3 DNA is TGTGCCAGCAGTTACTCAGGCCAGGGAGGGGTCTATGGCTACACCTTC. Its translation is CASSYSGQGGVYGYTF.

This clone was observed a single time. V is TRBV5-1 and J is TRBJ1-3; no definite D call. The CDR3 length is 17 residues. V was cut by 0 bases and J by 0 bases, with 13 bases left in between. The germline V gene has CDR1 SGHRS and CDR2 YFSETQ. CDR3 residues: CASSLGAGLSSGNTIYF. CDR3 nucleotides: TGCGCCAGCAGCTTGGGGGCGGGATTGAGCTCTGGAAACACCATATATTTT. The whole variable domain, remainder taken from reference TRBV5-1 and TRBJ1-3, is KAGVTQTPRYLIKTRGQQVTLSCSPISGHRSVSWYQQTPGQGLQFLFEYFSETQRNKGNFPGRFSGRQFSNSRSEMNVSTLELGDSALYLCASSLGAGLSSGNTIYFGEGSWLTVV.

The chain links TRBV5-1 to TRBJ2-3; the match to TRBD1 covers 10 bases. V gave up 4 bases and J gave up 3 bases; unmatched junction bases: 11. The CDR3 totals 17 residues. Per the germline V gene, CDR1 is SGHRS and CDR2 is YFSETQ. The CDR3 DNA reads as TGCGCCAGCAGCCTCAATGGACAGGGGGTTAGGACAGATACGCAGTATTTT. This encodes CASSLNGQGVRTDTQYF.

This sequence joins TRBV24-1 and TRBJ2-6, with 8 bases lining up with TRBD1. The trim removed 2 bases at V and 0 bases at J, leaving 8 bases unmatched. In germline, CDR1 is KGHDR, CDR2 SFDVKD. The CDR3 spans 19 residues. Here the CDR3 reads CATSDSKGQDHSGANVLTF. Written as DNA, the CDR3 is TGTGCCACCAGTGATTCGAAGGGACAGGACCACTCTGGGGCCAACGTCCTGACTTTC.

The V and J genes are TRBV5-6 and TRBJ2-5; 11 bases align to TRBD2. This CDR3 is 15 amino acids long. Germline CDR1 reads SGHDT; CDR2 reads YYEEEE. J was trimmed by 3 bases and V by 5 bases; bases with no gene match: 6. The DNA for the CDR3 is TGTGCCAGCAGTCCGGGACTAGCGGAGAAAGAGACCCAGTACTTC. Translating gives CASSPGLAEKETQYF.